The rows below give T cell receptor beta chains drawn from one sample of a study of OX40 agonist ivuxolimab in advanced cancers. The table came from immunoSEQ multiplex PCR; TCRdb's copy has only in-frame clones and leaves some out. The sample contains under 95,000 clones, 75% to 90% of which appear only once. Source: CD4+ or CD8+ T cells sorted from blood, taken in a trial of the OX40 agonist ivuxolimab. All receptors derive from an adult with an advanced solid tumor such as melanoma, head and neck, liver or kidney cancer. CDR3s include the opening cysteine and the closing phenylalanine or tryptophan. The order of the fields is D gene, V gene, clone size, J gene, CDR3 protein, CDR3 DNA. D genes are given only for firm matches. Clone size is stated in some rows and not others, as once, few, many or a class when expanded.

>NA|TRBV18|NA|TRBJ1-2
CASSQRSLSGGYTF
TGTGCCAGCTCACAAAGGTCCCTTTCTGGTGGCTACACCTTC
>TRBD1|TRBV4-2|once|TRBJ2-6
CASSQALTGGASGANVLTF
TGTGCCAGCAGCCAAGCTCTGACAGGGGGCGCCTCTGGGGCCAACGTCCTGACTTTC
>NA|TRBV30|NA|TRBJ2-5
CAWSVSPQSETQYF
TGTGCCTGGAGTGTTTCCCCCCAGAGCGAGACCCAGTACTTC
>NA|TRBV14|NA|TRBJ2-5
CASSRGGAGTASETQYF
TGTGCCAGCAGCCGGGGAGGGGCCGGGACAGCTTCGGAGACCCAGTACTTC
>TRBD1|TRBV29-1|NA|TRBJ1-2
CSVARGGVEGYTF
TGCAGCGTGGCCAGGGGGGGAGTGGAGGGCTACACCTTC
>NA|TRBV6-5|NA|TRBJ1-5
CASSPGVGNQPQHF
TGTGCCAGCAGTCCTGGGGTGGGCAATCAGCCCCAGCATTTT
>NA|TRBV7-3|NA|TRBJ2-3
CASSLNTGASTDTQYF
TGTGCCAGCAGCTTAAATACGGGGGCTAGCACAGATACGCAGTATTTT
>TRBD2|TRBV29-1|few|TRBJ2-2
CSVSGRRDGELFF
TGCAGCGTGAGCGGGAGGAGGGACGGGGAGCTGTTTTTT
>TRBD1|TRBV6-5|NA|TRBJ1-1
CASSFPGGQNTEAFF
TGTGCCAGCAGTTTCCCAGGGGGACAAAACACTGAAGCTTTCTTT
>NA|TRBV10-3|NA|TRBJ2-1
CATKSKDTSFSYNEQFF
TGTGCCACCAAAAGCAAGGACACATCTTTCTCCTACAATGAGCAGTTCTTC
>NA|TRBV10-3|NA|TRBJ2-7
CAISPTDSYEQYF
TGTGCCATCAGCCCGACGGACTCCTACGAGCAGTACTTC
>NA|TRBV5-1|NA|TRBJ1-3
CASSSHLSGNTIYF
TGCGCCAGCAGCTCACACCTCTCTGGAAACACCATATATTTT
>NA|TRBV28|NA|TRBJ1-1
CASSLGGPTEAFF
TGTGCCAGCAGTTTGGGGGGGCCCACTGAAGCTTTCTTT
>TRBD1|TRBV29-1|NA|TRBJ2-5
CSVRDRGTETQYF
TGCAGCGTCCGGGACAGGGGAACAGAGACCCAGTACTTC
>NA|TRBV5-1|few|TRBJ1-5
CASSFGGAGSNQPQHF
TGCGCCAGCAGCTTTGGGGGGGCTGGGAGCAATCAGCCCCAGCATTTT
>TRBD1|TRBV5-1|NA|TRBJ2-7
CASSTRTGRVGEQYF
TGCGCCAGCAGCACGCGGACAGGCAGGGTGGGCGAGCAGTACTTC
>NA|TRBV6-4|NA|TRBJ2-3
CASRKTVTDTQYF
TGTGCCAGCAGGAAGACAGTCACAGATACGCAGTATTTT
>NA|TRBV19|NA|TRBJ2-1
CASSRTNNEQFF
TGTGCCAGTAGCAGGACTAACAATGAGCAGTTCTTC
>NA|TRBV5-4|NA|TRBJ2-7
CASSSGGQSGLYEQYF
TGTGCCAGCAGCTCCGGGGGACAGTCAGGCCTGTACGAGCAGTACTTC
>TRBD1|TRBV5-4|NA|TRBJ2-2
CASSFRQGIGELFF
TGTGCCAGCAGCTTTAGACAGGGGATCGGGGAGCTGTTTTTT
>NA|TRBV30|NA|TRBJ1-1
CAWGKGTTEAFF
TGTGCCTGGGGGAAGGGGACCACTGAAGCTTTCTTT
>NA|TRBV6-6|NA|TRBJ2-5
CASSYAETQYF
TGTGCCAGCAGTTACGCAGAGACCCAGTACTTC
>NA|TRBV19|NA|TRBJ2-7
CASSIANSMAAYEQYF
TGTGCCAGTAGTATAGCCAACTCTATGGCTGCCTACGAGCAGTACTTC
>NA|TRBV6-5|NA|TRBJ2-7
CASSTGIEQYF
TGTGCCAGCAGTACAGGGATCGAGCAGTACTTC
>TRBD1|TRBV6-5|NA|TRBJ1-5
CASSRTGGMGQPQHF
TGTGCCAGCAGCCGGACAGGAGGGATGGGACAGCCCCAGCATTTT
>NA|TRBV11-3|NA|TRBJ2-1
CASSLDGPRWGNEQFF
TGTGCCAGCAGCTTAGATGGTCCCCGCTGGGGCAATGAGCAGTTCTTC
>NA|TRBV9|NA|TRBJ2-3
CASSPRSSTDTQYF
TGTGCCAGCAGCCCCCGATCTAGCACAGATACGCAGTATTTT
>TRBD1|TRBV5-5|NA|TRBJ2-7
CASSFRGQGSEQYF
TGTGCCAGCAGCTTTAGGGGACAGGGTTCCGAGCAGTACTTC
>NA|TRBV7-9|NA|TRBJ2-7
CASSLSRTEPTYEQYF
TGTGCCAGCAGCTTATCGAGGACAGAACCTACCTACGAGCAGTACTTC
>TRBD1|TRBV7-6|NA|TRBJ2-7
CASSLQGGVGDEQYF
TGTGCCAGCAGCTTACAAGGGGGCGTGGGGGACGAGCAGTACTTC
>NA|TRBV7-9|NA|TRBJ2-5
CASSLAGVLDGETQYF
TGTGCCAGCAGCTTAGCCGGGGTATTGGACGGGGAGACCCAGTACTTC
>NA|TRBV28|once|TRBJ2-7
CASGPINYEQYF
TGTGCCAGCGGCCCCATAAACTACGAGCAGTACTTC
>TRBD1|TRBV30|NA|TRBJ1-4
CAWSEGQGNEKLFF
TGTGCCTGGAGTGAGGGACAGGGTAATGAAAAACTGTTTTTT
>TRBD1|TRBV28|NA|TRBJ1-4
CASSIYGQVGNEKLFF
TGTGCCAGCAGTATTTACGGACAGGTTGGAAATGAAAAACTGTTTTTT
>NA|TRBV18|NA|TRBJ1-5
CASSLDQHQPQHF
TGTGCCAGCTCACTAGATCAGCATCAGCCCCAGCATTTT
>NA|TRBV5-1|NA|TRBJ2-2
CASSLYSDTGELFF
TGCGCCAGCAGCTTGTACAGTGACACCGGGGAGCTGTTTTTT